The 31 T cell receptor beta chains presented below share a single source sample, sequenced in a study of blood T cell repertoires in COVID-19. Repertoires were generated with immunoSEQ multiplex PCR, while TCRdb's copy carries only in-frame clones and drops some. The sample includes under 200,000 clones, 70% to 90% of them seen just once. Sequenced: peripheral blood. These receptors were collected from a man aged 35-49 years with acute or convalescent COVID-19.

Only a few counts were recorded for this clone. The gene calls are TRBV7-9 and TRBJ1-2, with D perhaps matching TRBD1 (6 bases). The V and J ends lost 4 bases and 4 bases respectively, with 13 bases between them. The germline V gene has CDR1 SEHNR and CDR2 FQNEAQ (reference sequence). The CDR3 sequence is 14 residues long. The CDR3: CASSSSTGLYGYTF. The CDR3 DNA follows: TGTGCCAGCAGCTCGTCGACAGGACTCTATGGCTACACCTTC.

This chain uses TRBV13 with TRBJ1-4, with 9 bases lining up with TRBD1. There are 14 residues in the CDR3. Germline lookup yields CDR1 PRHDT and CDR2 FYEKMQ (reference sequence). After removal of 5 bases from V and 7 bases from J, the junction contained 5 bases not matched to a gene. The CDR3 is CASSLRQGGEKLFF. The CDR3 bases are TGTGCCAGCAGCCTTAGACAGGGGGGTGAAAAACTGTTTTTT.

A few counts support this clone. This chain joins TRBV7-8 and TRBJ1-2; D unclear. CDR1 and CDR2 (germline): SGHVS, FQNEAQ. V lost 1 base to trimming and J lost 4 bases, with 7 bases between them. CDR3 length: 13 amino acids. For the CDR3, the DNA is TGTGCCAGCAGCTTAGAGACGGGCTATGGCTACACCTTC. Its protein product is CASSLETGYGYTF.

The chain joins TRBV6-5 to TRBJ2-7; 8 positions match TRBD2. Germline CDR1 MNHEY, CDR2 SVGAGI. CDR3 length: 14 amino acids. The ends lost 2 bases at V and 5 bases at J; junction bases unmatched: 5. This CDR3 is CASSYRSGGDEQYF. The CDR3 DNA sequence: TGTGCCAGCAGTTACAGGAGCGGGGGTGACGAGCAGTACTTC.

This clone appeared a single time. CDR3 nucleotides: TGTGCCAGCAGCCCGGCGGGCGCAGGGGCTAATTCACCCCTCCACTTT. It codes for CASSPAGAGANSPLHF. The chain uses TRBV5-4 and TRBJ1-6; tentatively, D is TRBD1 (6 bases). Germline loops: CDR1 SGHNT, CDR2 YYREEE (reference sequence). The V end lost 4 bases, the J end lost 6 bases, and 17 bases lay between the germline ends. The CDR3 is 16 amino acids. Variable domain in full (rest from reference TRBV5-4 and TRBJ1-6): ETGVTQSPTHLIKTRGQQVTLRCSSQSGHNTVSWYQQALGQGPQFIFQYYREEENGRGNFPPRFSGLQFPNYSSELNVNALELDDSALYLCASSPAGAGANSPLHFGNGTRLTVT.

This clone has only one observation. V usage is TRBV5-4 and J usage is TRBJ1-6, with TRBD1 matching over 7 bases. The CDR3 loop spans 15 amino acids. Germline CDR1 reads SGHNT; CDR2 reads YYREEE (reference sequence). V gave up 4 bases and J gave up 4 bases; unmatched junction bases: 5. The CDR3 region is CASSAGTAYNSPLHF. In DNA, the CDR3 is TGTGCCAGCAGCGCCGGGACAGCTTATAATTCACCCCTCCACTTT.

The V and J genes are TRBV19 and TRBJ2-3; 10 bases are shared with TRBD2. The CDR3 is 16 residues long. The germline V gene encodes CDR1 LNHDA and CDR2 SQIVND (reference sequence). V trimming: 4 bases; J trimming: 1 base; junction bases outside the gene matches: 5. CDR3 sequence reads: CASSTPSGGRTDTQYF. DNA of the CDR3: TGTGCCAGTAGTACGCCTAGCGGGGGACGCACAGATACGCAGTATTTT.

The V and J genes are TRBV4-2 and TRBJ1-6, with no clear D. V lost 1 base and J 6 bases, leaving 10 bases between the germline ends. This CDR3 has 15 residues. From germline, CDR1 is LGHNA and CDR2 YNFKEQ. In DNA form, the CDR3 reads TGTGCCAGCAGCCAAGGGAGGGAAGTTAATTCACCCCTCCACTTT. This encodes CASSQGREVNSPLHF.

About this clone itself: In the same sample, other DNA sequences code for this CDR3. The V gene is TRBV7-3, the J gene TRBJ2-5, with 7 bases identical to TRBD1. In germline, CDR1 is SGHTA, CDR2 FQGTGA. V lost 0 bases and J lost 5; bases outside the gene matches: 0. The CDR3 loop spans 13 amino acids. CDR3 region: CASSLTDRETQYF. CDR3 nucleotide sequence: TGTGCCAGCAGCTTAACGGACAGGGAGACCCAGTACTTC.

The chain is built from TRBV15 and TRBJ1-1; no reliable D call. Trimming stripped 7 bases from V and 4 bases from J, with 13 bases between. The CDR3 is 13 residues long. CDR1 and CDR2 from the germline V gene are LNHNV and YYDKDF (reference sequence). In nucleotides, the CDR3 is TGTGCCACCACTATCTCTCGGAGCACTGAAGCTTTCTTT. This encodes CATTISRSTEAFF.

The chain carries TRBV6-5 and TRBJ1-2; 10 bases align to TRBD1. CDR1 and CDR2 (germline): MNHEY, SVGAGI. With 4 bases clipped from V and 7 bases from J, the junction kept 9 bases outside the gene matches. The CDR3 spans 15 residues. This chain's CDR3 is CASSWGLDRGIGYTF. CDR3 coding DNA: TGTGCCAGCAGTTGGGGTCTGGACAGGGGGATTGGCTACACCTTC.

This clone has only one observation. This chain links TRBV4-1 with TRBJ2-3; D is ambiguous. This CDR3 has 14 residues. The V and J ends lost 3 bases and 8 bases respectively, with 15 bases between them. CDR1 and CDR2 (germline): MGHRA, YSYEKL. This CDR3 is CASSQVLDLGTQYF. The DNA for the CDR3 is TGCGCCAGCAGCCAGGTGTTAGACTTGGGTACGCAGTATTTT.

The chain joins TRBV18 to TRBJ2-7; no clear D gene. Trimming removed 3 bases from V and 7 bases from J, with 10 bases in between. The CDR3 is 12 residues long. The germline CDR1 and CDR2 sequences are KGHSH and LQKENI. The CDR3 nucleotides are TGTGCCAGCTCACCCGGCACAGTTGAGCAGTACTTC. This codes for CASSPGTVEQYF. Using reference TRBV18 and TRBJ2-7 for the parts outside the CDR3, the full variable domain is NAGVMQNPRHLVRRRGQEARLRCSPMKGHSHVYWYRQLPEEGLKFMVYLQKENIIDESGMPKERFSAEFPKEGPSILRIQQVVRGDSAAYFCASSPGTVEQYFGPGTRLTVT.

The chain links TRBV28 to TRBJ2-1, with a tentative D call TRBD2 (5 bases). The CDR3 contains 13 residues. V lost 6 bases and J 0 bases, leaving 6 bases between the germline ends. The germline CDR1 and CDR2 sequences are MDHEN and SYDVKM. The CDR3 bases are TGTGCCAGCAGCCGGGACTCCTACAATGAGCAGTTCTTC. Its protein is CASSRDSYNEQFF. Full variable domain (outside the CDR3, taken from reference TRBV28 and TRBJ2-1): DVKVTQSSRYLVKRTGEKVFLECVQDMDHENMFWYRQDPGLGLRLIYFSYDVKMKEKGDIPEGYSVSREKKERFSLILESASTNQTSMYLCASSRDSYNEQFFGPGTRLTVL.

The V gene is TRBV21-1, the J gene TRBJ2-7; the DNA was not compared with TRBD2, the D call given in the table. TRBV21-1 is a documented pseudogene. The CDR3 totals 11 residues. For the CDR3, the DNA is TGTGCCAGCAGCAAATATTACGAGCAGTACTTC. As protein: CASSKYYEQYF.

CDR3 region: CASSLSPWGREGGYTF. For the CDR3, the DNA is TGTGCCAGCAGCTTAAGCCCCTGGGGCAGGGAGGGTGGCTACACCTTC. The chain carries TRBV13 and TRBJ1-2, with a weak D call TRBD1 (5 bases). CDR3 size: 16 residues. In germline, CDR1 is PRHDT, CDR2 FYEKMQ (reference sequence). The V end lost 2 bases, the J end lost 7 bases, and 20 bases lay between the germline ends.

This rearrangement joins TRBV30 to TRBJ1-3, with unresolved D. Germline V gene data show CDR1 as GTSNPN and CDR2 as SVGIG (reference sequence). With 5 bases removed from V and 0 bases from J, the gap between germline ends came to 8 bases. This CDR3 is built from 13 residues. CDR3 coding DNA: TGTGCCTGGCAGACTCTCTCTGGAAACACCATATATTTT. This encodes CAWQTLSGNTIYF.

The V call is TRBV5-1, the J call TRBJ1-5; the D is unclear. Germline V lookup: CDR1 SGHRS, CDR2 YFSETQ. This CDR3 contains 14 residues. V lost 2 bases, J lost 5 bases, and 11 bases lay in between. The CDR3 region is CASSLGRPDQPQHF. The CDR3, as DNA: TGCGCCAGCAGCTTAGGCAGGCCCGATCAGCCCCAGCATTTT.

This clone was observed a few times. CDR3 DNA: TGTGCCTGGGCCGGGACTCCATTGGGGGAGCAGTACTTC. This encodes CAWAGTPLGEQYF. V is TRBV30 and J is TRBJ2-7; TRBD2 is a possible D gene (6 bases). The V and J ends lost 5 bases and 7 bases respectively, with 18 bases between them. Germline V gene data show CDR1 as GTSNPN and CDR2 as SVGIG (reference sequence). The CDR3 totals 13 residues.

V gene TRBV29-1 combines with J gene TRBJ1-1; D may be TRBD1 (5 bases). V gave up 6 bases and J gave up 5 bases, with 16 bases separating them. The germline gives CDR1 SQVTM, CDR2 ANQGSEA. The CDR3 is 13 amino acids. The CDR3 here is CSVAGLRETEAFF. The CDR3, as DNA: TGCAGCGTAGCAGGGTTACGAGAGACTGAAGCTTTCTTT.

This clone was counted between two and nine times. The chain recombines TRBV4-1 with TRBJ2-7, with D perhaps matching TRBD2 (6 bases). V lost 3 bases to trimming and J lost 4 bases, with 19 bases between them. This CDR3 is 16 amino acids long. The germline V gene encodes CDR1 MGHRA and CDR2 YSYEKL. The CDR3 DNA sequence: TGCGCCAGCAGCCAGGAACAGGCCGGAGGGTTTTACGAGCAGTACTTC. Residues: CASSQEQAGGFYEQYF.

This clone came up once. The rearrangement uses TRBV5-5 and TRBJ2-1; 9 bases are a match to TRBD2. The trim removed 0 bases at V and 8 bases at J, leaving 9 bases unmatched. The CDR3 runs 16 residues. Germline loops: CDR1 SGHKS, CDR2 YYEKEE (reference sequence). CDR3 DNA: TGTGCCAGCAGCTTGGCTCTGCGGGGGGGCCAACATGAGCAGTTCTTC. Protein: CASSLALRGGQHEQFF. Together with reference TRBV5-5 and TRBJ2-1, the CDR3 gives the full variable domain: DAGVTQSPTHLIKTRGQQVTLRCSPISGHKSVSWYQQVLGQGPQFIFQYYEKEERGRGNFPDRFSARQFPNYSSELNVNALLLGDSALYLCASSLALRGGQHEQFFGPGTRLTVL.

This chain connects TRBV29-1 to TRBJ1-1, with TRBD1 as a possible D gene (6 bases). The germline V gene has CDR1 SQVTM and CDR2 ANQGSEA. CDR3 length: 11 residues. Trimming cost V 5 bases and J 10 bases, with 14 bases left between them. The CDR3 coding sequence is TGCAGCGTTCAACAGGGCTCAGGAGCTTTCTTT. Its protein product is CSVQQGSGAFF. The entire variable domain, with the rest obtained from reference TRBV29-1 and TRBJ1-1, is as follows: SAVISQKPSRDICQRGTSLTIQCQVDSQVTMMFWYRQQPGQSLTLIATANQGSEATYESGFVIDKFPISRPNLTFSTLTVSNMSPEDSSIYLCSVQQGSGAFFGQGTRLTVV.

This clone was found a few times. The rearrangement links TRBV10-2 to TRBJ1-5; D is possibly TRBD1 (6 bases). The CDR3 contains 16 residues. From germline, CDR1 is WSHSY and CDR2 SAAADI. Between the trimmed V and J ends, which lost 3 bases and 0 bases, there was a span of 12 bases. The CDR3 loop is CASSDRRQDSNQPQHF. The CDR3 region has the DNA TGCGCCAGCAGTGATCGACGACAGGATAGCAATCAGCCCCAGCATTTT.

This chain joins TRBV30 and TRBJ1-6, with D possibly being TRBD1 (6 bases). Germline V gene data show CDR1 as GTSNPN and CDR2 as SVGIG (reference sequence). This CDR3 comprises 13 residues. V was trimmed by 1 base and J by 8 bases, leaving 9 bases between them. CDR3 protein: CAWSEQGDSPLHF. CDR3 nucleotides: TGTGCCTGGAGTGAACAGGGAGATTCACCCCTCCACTTT. The full variable domain, in which reference TRBV30 and TRBJ1-6 provide the parts outside the CDR3, is SQTIHQWPATLVQPVGSPLSLECTVEGTSNPNLYWYRQAAGRGLQLLFYSVGIGQISSEVPQNLSASRPQDRQFILSSKKLLLSDSGFYLCAWSEQGDSPLHFGNGTRLTVT.

The gene calls are TRBV30 and TRBJ1-1, with TRBD1 matching over 7 bases. In germline, CDR1 is GTSNPN, CDR2 SVGIG (reference sequence). The CDR3 totals 13 residues. J lost 4 bases, V lost 4 bases, and 6 bases had no gene match. The CDR3, as DNA: TGTGCCTGGACTCGAAACAGGGGCACTGAAGCTTTCTTT. It translates to CAWTRNRGTEAFF.

The chain recombines TRBV5-5 with TRBJ1-5; the D gene is possibly TRBD1 (5 bases). Germline CDR1 SGHKS, CDR2 YYEKEE (reference sequence). This CDR3 has 16 amino acids. Trimming cost V 1 base and J 5 bases, with 16 bases left between them. Here the CDR3 reads CASSLILGGKDQPQHF. The DNA of the CDR3 is TGTGCCAGCAGCTTGATCCTCGGGGGTAAGGATCAGCCCCAGCATTTT.

The chain is built from TRBV6-1 and TRBJ1-1, with TRBD1 matching over 7 bases. J lost 2 bases, V lost 2 bases, and 5 bases had no gene match. Per germline, CDR1 MNHNS and CDR2 SASEGT. CDR3 length equals 15 residues. The CDR3 here is CASSEQRGGNTEAFF. CDR3 in DNA: TGTGCCAGCAGTGAACAGAGAGGGGGCAACACTGAAGCTTTCTTT.

The table lists this clone with a few counts. The rearrangement links TRBV6-5 to TRBJ1-2; 7 bases map to TRBD1. This CDR3 comprises 14 residues. From germline, CDR1 is MNHEY and CDR2 SVGAGI. The V segment lost 5 bases and the J segment 9 bases; nucleotides outside the gene matches: 12. CDR3 sequence reads: CASSPRQGGLSYTF. DNA of the CDR3: TGTGCCAGCAGTCCCCGACAGGGAGGTTTGAGCTACACCTTC.

The chain uses TRBV9 and TRBJ2-5, with a weak D call TRBD2 (6 bases). The germline CDR1 and CDR2 sequences are SGDLS and YYNGEE. The CDR3 is 16 residues long. V lost 0 bases to trimming and J lost 0 bases, with 12 bases between them. The CDR3 region is CASSVGSGRYQETQYF. The CDR3 DNA reads TGTGCCAGCAGCGTAGGAAGCGGGCGGTACCAAGAGACCCAGTACTTC.

This chain connects TRBV19 to TRBJ1-5; D unclear. This CDR3 is built from 14 residues. The V gene's germline CDR1 is LNHDA and CDR2 SQIVND (reference sequence). Deletions cut 6 bases from V and 0 bases from J, with 9 bases between. CDR3 in amino acids: CASRPSISNQPQHF. The CDR3 DNA sequence: TGTGCCAGTAGGCCCAGTATTAGCAATCAGCCCCAGCATTTT.